These T cell receptor beta chains were read from a single sample in a study of response to subunit inactivated influenza vaccine. TCRdb re-analysed the RT-PCR reads in MiXCR, keeping a single row per CDR3 protein. The sample has over 400,000 distinct CDR3 sequences; under 15% are singletons. Source: PBMCs from blood, taken roughly 6 weeks after vaccination. These receptors came from a man aged 50 to 60 who received an inactivated influenza vaccine. The CDR3 runs from the conserved cysteine through the conserved F or W. D genes are given only for firm matches. Size tells how often a clone was seen (once, few, many) or the class of an expanded clone, and some rows leave it out.

j_call v_call d_call clone_size cdr3_aa cdr3_nt
TRBJ2-5 TRBV20-1 - - CSARDSRFQETQYF TGCAGTGCTAGAGATTCACGGTTCCAAGAGACCCAGTACTTC
TRBJ1-2 TRBV6-5 - - CASSYGAANYGYTF TGTGCCAGCAGTTACGGCGCCGCTAACTATGGCTACACCTTC
TRBJ2-5 TRBV29-1 - few CSVEGSSGETQYF TGCAGCGTTGAAGGGTCCTCGGGGGAGACCCAGTACTTC
TRBJ1-2 TRBV6-1 TRBD1 - CASSPGTGDNYGYTF TGTGCCAGCAGCCCCGGGACAGGAGATAACTATGGCTACACCTTC
TRBJ2-1 TRBV6-2/TRBV6-3 TRBD1 - CASSRGTGQGSYNEQFF TGTGCCAGCAGTAGAGGAACGGGACAGGGTTCCTACAATGAGCAGTTCTTC
TRBJ1-2 TRBV10-3 - many CAINAGRDINYGYTF TGTGCCATCAACGCGGGCCGGGACATCAACTATGGCTACACCTTC
TRBJ2-4 TRBV12-3/TRBV12-4 - few CASSAPWVAKNIQYF TGTGCCAGCAGTGCGCCTTGGGTAGCCAAAAACATTCAGTACTTC
TRBJ2-5 TRBV20-1 - - CSALGAFGETQYF TGCAGTGCGTTGGGGGCGTTCGGGGAGACCCAGTACTTC
TRBJ2-5 TRBV15 TRBD2 - CATSGRLAGVETQYF TGTGCCACCAGCGGCCGACTAGCGGGAGTGGAGACCCAGTACTTC
TRBJ2-7 TRBV5-1 - few CASSLEDGYEQYF TGCGCCAGCAGCCTTGAGGACGGGTACGAGCAGTACTTC
TRBJ2-4 TRBV6-2/TRBV6-3 - - CASRTGNIQYF TGTGCCAGCAGGACAGGAAACATTCAGTACTTC
TRBJ1-5 TRBV2 - - CASSGGLGVQPQHF TGTGCCAGCAGTGGCGGATTAGGGGTCCAGCCCCAGCATTTT
TRBJ2-7 TRBV5-1 - few CASSYTTGQITF TGCGCCAGCAGCTATACAACAGGGCAAATCACCTTC
TRBJ2-3 TRBV7-9 - - CASSLVQGGFTDTQYF TGTGCCAGCAGCTTAGTCCAGGGGGGCTTCACAGATACGCAGTATTTT
TRBJ2-7 TRBV7-8 TRBD1 - CASSLARTGGTYEQYF TGTGCCAGCAGCTTAGCACGGACAGGGGGGACCTACGAGCAGTACTTC
TRBJ1-4 TRBV6-2/TRBV6-3 - - CASSKREDEKLFF TGTGCCAGCAGTAAAAGAGAAGATGAAAAACTGTTTTTT
TRBJ2-1 TRBV14 TRBD1 many CASSHLLGQGGDEQFF TGTGCCAGCAGCCACCTCCTAGGACAGGGGGGCGATGAGCAGTTCTTC
TRBJ1-2 TRBV12-3/TRBV12-4 - - CASSVQGPYGYTF TGTGCCAGCAGTGTCCAGGGACCCTATGGCTACACCTTC
TRBJ2-7 TRBV7-8 - once CASSLNGRNYEQYF TGTGCCAGCAGCCTAAACGGAAGAAACTACGAGCAGTACTTC
TRBJ2-2 TRBV6-2/TRBV6-3 TRBD1 few CASNLPPGQGARTGELFF TGTGCCAGCAACCTACCTCCGGGACAGGGGGCTCGGACCGGGGAGCTGTTTTTT